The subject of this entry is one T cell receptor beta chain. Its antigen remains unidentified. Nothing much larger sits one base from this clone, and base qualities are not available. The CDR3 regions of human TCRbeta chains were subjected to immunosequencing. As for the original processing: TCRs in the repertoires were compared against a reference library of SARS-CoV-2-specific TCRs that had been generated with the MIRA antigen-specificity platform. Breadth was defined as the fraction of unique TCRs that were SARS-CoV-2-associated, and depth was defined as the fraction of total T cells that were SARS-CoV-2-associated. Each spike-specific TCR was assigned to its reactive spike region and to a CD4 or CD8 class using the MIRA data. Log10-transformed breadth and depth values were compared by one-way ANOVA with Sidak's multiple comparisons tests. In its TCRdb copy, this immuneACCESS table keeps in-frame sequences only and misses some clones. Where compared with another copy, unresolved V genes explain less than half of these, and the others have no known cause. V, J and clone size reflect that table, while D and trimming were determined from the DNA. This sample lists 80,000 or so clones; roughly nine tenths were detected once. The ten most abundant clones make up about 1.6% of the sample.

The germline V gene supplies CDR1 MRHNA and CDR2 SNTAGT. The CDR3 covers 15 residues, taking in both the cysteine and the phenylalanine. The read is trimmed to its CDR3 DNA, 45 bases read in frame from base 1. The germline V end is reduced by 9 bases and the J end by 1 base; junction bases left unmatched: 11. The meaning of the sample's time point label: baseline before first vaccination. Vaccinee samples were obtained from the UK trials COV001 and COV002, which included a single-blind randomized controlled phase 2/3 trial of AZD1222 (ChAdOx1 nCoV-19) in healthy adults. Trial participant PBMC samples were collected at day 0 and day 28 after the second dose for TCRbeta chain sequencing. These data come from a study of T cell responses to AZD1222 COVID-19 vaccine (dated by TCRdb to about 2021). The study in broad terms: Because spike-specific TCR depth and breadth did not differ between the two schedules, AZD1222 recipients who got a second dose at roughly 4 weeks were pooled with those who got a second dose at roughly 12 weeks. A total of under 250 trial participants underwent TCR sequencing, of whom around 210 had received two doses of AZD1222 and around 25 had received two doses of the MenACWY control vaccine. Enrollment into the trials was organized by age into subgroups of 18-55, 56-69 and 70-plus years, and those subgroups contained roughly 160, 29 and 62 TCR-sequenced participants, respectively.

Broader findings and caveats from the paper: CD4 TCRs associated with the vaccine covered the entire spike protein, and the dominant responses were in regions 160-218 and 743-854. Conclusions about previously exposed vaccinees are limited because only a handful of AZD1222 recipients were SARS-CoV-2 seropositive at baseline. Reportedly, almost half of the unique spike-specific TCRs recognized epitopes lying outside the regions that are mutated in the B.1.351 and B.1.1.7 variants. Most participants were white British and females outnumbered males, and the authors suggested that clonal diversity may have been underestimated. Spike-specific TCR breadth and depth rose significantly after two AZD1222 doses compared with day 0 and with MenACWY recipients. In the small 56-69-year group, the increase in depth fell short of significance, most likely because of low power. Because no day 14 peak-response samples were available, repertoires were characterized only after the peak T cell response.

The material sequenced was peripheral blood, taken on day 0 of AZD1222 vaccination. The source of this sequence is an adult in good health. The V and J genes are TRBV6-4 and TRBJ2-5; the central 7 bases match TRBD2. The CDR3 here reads CARPCARTSQETQYF. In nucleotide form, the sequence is TGTGCCAGGCCTTGCGCCAGGACTAGCCAAGAGACCCAGTACTTC.